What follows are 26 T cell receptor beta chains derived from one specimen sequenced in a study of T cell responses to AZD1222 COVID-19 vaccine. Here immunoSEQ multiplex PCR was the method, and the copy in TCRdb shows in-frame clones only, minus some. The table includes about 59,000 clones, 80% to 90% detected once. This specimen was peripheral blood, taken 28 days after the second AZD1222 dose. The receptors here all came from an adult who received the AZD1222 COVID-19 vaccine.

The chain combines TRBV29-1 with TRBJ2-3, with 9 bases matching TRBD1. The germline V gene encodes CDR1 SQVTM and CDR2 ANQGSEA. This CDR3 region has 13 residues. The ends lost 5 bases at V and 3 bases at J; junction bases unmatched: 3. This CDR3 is CSVKQGATDTQYF. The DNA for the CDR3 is TGCAGCGTTAAACAGGGGGCAACAGATACGCAGTATTTT.

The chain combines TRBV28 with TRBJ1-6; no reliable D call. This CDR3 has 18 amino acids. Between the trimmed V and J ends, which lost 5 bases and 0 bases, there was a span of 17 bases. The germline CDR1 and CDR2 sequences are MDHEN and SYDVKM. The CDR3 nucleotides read TGTGCCAGCAGTCCGTCACTGGTGGGGAGCTCCTATAATTCACCCCTCCACTTT. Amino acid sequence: CASSPSLVGSSYNSPLHF.

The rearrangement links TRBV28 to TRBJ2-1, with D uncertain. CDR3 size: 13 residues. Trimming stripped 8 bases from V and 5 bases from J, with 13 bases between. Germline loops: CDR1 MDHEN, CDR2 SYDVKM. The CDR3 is CASGRTLDNEQFF. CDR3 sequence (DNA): TGTGCCAGCGGAAGGACCCTCGACAATGAGCAGTTCTTC.

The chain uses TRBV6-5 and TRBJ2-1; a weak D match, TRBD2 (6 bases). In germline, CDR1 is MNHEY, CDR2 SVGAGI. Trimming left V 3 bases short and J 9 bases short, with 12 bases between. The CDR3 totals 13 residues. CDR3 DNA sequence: TGTGCCAGCAGTTATTACCTAGCGACTGAGCAGTTCTTC. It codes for CASSYYLATEQFF.

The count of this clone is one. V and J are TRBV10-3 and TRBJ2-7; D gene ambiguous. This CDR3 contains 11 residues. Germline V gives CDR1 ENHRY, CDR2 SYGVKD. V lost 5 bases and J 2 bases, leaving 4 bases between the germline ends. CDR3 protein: CAISSPYEQYF. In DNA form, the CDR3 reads TGTGCCATCAGTTCTCCCTACGAGCAGTACTTC.

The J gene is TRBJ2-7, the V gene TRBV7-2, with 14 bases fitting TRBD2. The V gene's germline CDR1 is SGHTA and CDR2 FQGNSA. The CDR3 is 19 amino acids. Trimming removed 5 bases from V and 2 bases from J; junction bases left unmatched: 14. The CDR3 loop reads CASSPPPGLAGGLAYEQYF. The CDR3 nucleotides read TGTGCCAGCAGCCCACCACCTGGACTAGCGGGGGGCCTCGCCTACGAGCAGTACTTC.

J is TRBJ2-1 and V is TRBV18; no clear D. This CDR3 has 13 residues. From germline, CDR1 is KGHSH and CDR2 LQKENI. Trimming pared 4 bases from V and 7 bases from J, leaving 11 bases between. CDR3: CASSLVSVNEQFF. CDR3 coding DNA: TGTGCCAGCTCACTCGTGTCCGTGAATGAGCAGTTCTTC.

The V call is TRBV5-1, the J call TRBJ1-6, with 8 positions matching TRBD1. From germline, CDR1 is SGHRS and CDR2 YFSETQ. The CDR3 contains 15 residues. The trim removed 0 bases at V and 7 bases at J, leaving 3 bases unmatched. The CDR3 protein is CASSLVQGANSPLHF. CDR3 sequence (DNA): TGCGCCAGCAGCTTGGTTCAGGGGGCGAATTCACCCCTCCACTTT.

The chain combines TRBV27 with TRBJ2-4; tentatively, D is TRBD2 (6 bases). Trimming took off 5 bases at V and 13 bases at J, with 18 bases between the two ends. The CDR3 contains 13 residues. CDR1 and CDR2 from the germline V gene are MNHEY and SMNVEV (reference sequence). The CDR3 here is CASSRDSISGQYF. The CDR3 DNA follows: TGTGCCAGCAGTCGGGACTCCATCTCGGGACAGTACTTC.

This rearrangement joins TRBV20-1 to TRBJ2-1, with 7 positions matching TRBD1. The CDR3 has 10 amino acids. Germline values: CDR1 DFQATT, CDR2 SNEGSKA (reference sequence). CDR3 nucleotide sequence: TGCAGGGCCCAGGGGGATGAGCAGTTCTTC. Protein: CRAQGDEQFF.

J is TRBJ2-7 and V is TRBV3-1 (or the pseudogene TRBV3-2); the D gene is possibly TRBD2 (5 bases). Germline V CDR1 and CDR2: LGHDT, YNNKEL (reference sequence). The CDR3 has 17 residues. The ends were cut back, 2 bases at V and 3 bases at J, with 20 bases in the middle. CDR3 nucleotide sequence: TGTGCCAGCAGCCAAAGGATATCCGCGGGTTTAGTCTACGAGCAGTACTTC. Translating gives CASSQRISAGLVYEQYF.

The CDR3, as DNA: TGTGCCAGCATTATTGGACAGTTGGCCTACGAGCAGTACTTC. Its protein product is CASIIGQLAYEQYF. The gene calls are TRBV25-1 and TRBJ2-7, with TRBD1 as a possible D gene (6 bases). Trimming cost V 7 bases and J 2 bases, with 15 bases left between them. From germline, CDR1 is MGHDK and CDR2 SYGVNS. The CDR3 runs to 14 residues.

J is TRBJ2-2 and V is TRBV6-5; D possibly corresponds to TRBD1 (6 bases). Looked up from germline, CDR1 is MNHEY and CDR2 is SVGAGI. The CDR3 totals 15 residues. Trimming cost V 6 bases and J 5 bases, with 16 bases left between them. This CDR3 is CASRPTDSRTGELFF. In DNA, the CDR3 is TGTGCCAGCAGGCCTACGGACAGCAGGACCGGGGAGCTGTTTTTT.

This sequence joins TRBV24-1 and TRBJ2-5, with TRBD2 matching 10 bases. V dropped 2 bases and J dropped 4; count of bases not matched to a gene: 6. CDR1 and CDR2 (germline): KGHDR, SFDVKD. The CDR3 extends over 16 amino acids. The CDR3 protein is CATSDWTSGDGETQYF. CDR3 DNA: TGTGCCACCAGTGATTGGACTAGCGGCGATGGAGAGACCCAGTACTTC.

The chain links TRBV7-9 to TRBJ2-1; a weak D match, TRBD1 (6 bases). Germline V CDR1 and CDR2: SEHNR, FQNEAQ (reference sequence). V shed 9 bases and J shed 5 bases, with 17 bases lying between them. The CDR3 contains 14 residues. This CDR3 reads CASVSRGTNNEQFF. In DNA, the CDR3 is TGTGCCAGTGTTTCGAGGGGGACGAACAATGAGCAGTTCTTC. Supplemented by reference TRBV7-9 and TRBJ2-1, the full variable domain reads DTGVSQNPRHKITKRGQNVTFRCDPISEHNRLYWYRQTLGQGPEFLTYFQNEAQLEKSRLLSDRFSAERPKGSFSTLEIQRTEQGDSAMYLCASVSRGTNNEQFFGPGTRLTVL.

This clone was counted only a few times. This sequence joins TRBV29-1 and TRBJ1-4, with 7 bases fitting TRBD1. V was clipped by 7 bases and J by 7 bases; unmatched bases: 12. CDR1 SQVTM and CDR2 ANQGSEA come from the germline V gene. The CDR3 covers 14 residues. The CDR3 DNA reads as TGCAGCGCCCGGGGACAGAGGGCGGGTGAAAAACTGTTTTTT. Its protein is CSARGQRAGEKLFF.

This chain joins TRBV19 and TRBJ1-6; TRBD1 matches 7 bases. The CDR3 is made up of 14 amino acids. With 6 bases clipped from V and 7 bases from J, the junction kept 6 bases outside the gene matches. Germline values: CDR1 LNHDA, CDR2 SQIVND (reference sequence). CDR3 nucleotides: TGTGCCAGTAGCCCGGGACAGAGCAATTCACCCCTCCACTTT. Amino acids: CASSPGQSNSPLHF.

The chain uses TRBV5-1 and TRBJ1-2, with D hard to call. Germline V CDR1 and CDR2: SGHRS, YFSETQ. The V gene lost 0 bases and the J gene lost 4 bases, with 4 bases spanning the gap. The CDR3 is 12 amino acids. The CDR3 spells CASSLDSYGYTF. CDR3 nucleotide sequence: TGCGCCAGCAGCTTGGACAGCTATGGCTACACCTTC.

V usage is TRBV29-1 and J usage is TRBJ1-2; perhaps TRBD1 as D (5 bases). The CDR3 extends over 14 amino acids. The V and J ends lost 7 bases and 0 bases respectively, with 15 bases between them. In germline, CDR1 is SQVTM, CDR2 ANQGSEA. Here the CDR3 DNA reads TGCAGCGCCGACGGGGCCAGAGCTAACTATGGCTACACCTTC. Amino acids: CSADGARANYGYTF.

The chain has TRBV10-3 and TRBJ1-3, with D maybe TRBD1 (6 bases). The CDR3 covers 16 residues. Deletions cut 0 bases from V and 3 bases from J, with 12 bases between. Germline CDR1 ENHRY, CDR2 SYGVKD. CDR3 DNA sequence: TGTGCCATCAGTGAGTCCTCAGGGGCCGATGGAAACACCATATATTTT. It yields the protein CAISESSGADGNTIYF.

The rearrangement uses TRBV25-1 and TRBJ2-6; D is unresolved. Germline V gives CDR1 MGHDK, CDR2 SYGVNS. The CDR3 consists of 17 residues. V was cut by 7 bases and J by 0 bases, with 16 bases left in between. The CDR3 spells CASTNAGPSSGANVLTF. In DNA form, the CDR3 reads TGTGCCAGCACGAATGCCGGGCCCAGCTCTGGGGCCAACGTCCTGACTTTC.

The CDR3 protein is CASSQDFGQGSGNTIYF. CDR3 in DNA: TGTGCCAGCAGCCAAGATTTCGGGCAGGGGTCTGGAAACACCATATATTTT. The rearrangement links TRBV14 to TRBJ1-3; possible D gene TRBD1, 6 bases. Germline V gene sequence: CDR1 SGHDN, CDR2 FVKESK. The V gene lost 0 bases and the J gene lost 1 base, with 13 bases spanning the gap. The CDR3 is 17 amino acids.

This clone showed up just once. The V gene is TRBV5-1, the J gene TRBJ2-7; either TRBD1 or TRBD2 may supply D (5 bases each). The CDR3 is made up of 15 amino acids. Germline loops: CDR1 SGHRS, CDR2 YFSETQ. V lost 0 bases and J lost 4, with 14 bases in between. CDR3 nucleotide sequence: TGCGCCAGCAGCTTGGGTGGGACGTCCCCGTACGAGCAGTACTTC. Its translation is CASSLGGTSPYEQYF.

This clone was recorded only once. CDR3 residues: CASSPRSAGDWNTEAFF. DNA of the CDR3: TGTGCCAGCAGTCCCCGGTCGGCAGGGGACTGGAACACTGAAGCTTTCTTT. The V and J genes are TRBV6-6 and TRBJ1-1; D might be TRBD1 (6 bases). Trimming removed 5 bases from V and 1 base from J, with 20 bases in between. Per the germline V gene, CDR1 is MNHNY and CDR2 is SVGAGI (reference sequence). The CDR3 spans 17 residues.

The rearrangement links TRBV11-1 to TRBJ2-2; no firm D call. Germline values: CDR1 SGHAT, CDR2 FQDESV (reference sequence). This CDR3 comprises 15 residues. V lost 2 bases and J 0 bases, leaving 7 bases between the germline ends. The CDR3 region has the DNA TGTGCCAGCAGCTTACGGCAAACGAACACCGGGGAGCTGTTTTTT. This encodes CASSLRQTNTGELFF.

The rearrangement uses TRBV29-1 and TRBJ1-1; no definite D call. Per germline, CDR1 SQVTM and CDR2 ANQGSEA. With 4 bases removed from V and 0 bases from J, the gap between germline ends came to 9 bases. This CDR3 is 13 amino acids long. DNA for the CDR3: TGCAGCGTTGGTAGTCAGCTGAACACTGAAGCTTTCTTT. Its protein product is CSVGSQLNTEAFF.